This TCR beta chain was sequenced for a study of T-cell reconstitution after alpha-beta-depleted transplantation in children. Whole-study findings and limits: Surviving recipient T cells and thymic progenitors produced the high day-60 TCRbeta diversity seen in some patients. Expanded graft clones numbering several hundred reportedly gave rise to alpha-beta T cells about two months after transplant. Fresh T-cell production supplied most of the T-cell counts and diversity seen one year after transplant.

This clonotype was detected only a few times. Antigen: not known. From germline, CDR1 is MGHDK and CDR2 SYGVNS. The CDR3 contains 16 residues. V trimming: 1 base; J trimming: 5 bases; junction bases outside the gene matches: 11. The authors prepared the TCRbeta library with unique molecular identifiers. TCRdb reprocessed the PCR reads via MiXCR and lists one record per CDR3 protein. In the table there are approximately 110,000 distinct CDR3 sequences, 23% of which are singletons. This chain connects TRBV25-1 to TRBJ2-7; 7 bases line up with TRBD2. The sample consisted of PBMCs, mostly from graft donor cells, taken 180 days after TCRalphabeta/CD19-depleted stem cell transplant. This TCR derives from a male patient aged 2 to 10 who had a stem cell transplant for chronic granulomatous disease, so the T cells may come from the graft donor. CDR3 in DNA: TGTGCCAGCAGTGAATTACGTCGGGGGAGCGGGAACGAGCAGTACTTC. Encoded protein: CASSELRRGSGNEQYF.